A selection of T cell receptor beta chains follows, all from one sample in a study of Tregs in tolerant kidney transplant recipients. TCRdb keeps only in-frame clones here, not all; method: immunoSEQ multiplex PCR. Of under 95,000 clones listed, around 90% were seen once; the top ten hold 0.3% to 0.4%. Material: Tregs from blood, obtained before the transplant. The receptors come from a human donor who received a combined kidney and bone marrow transplant. CDR3s include the opening cysteine and the closing phenylalanine or tryptophan. Each record gives: D gene, J gene, clone size, V gene, CDR3 DNA, CDR3 protein. A D gene is named only where the DNA matches it firmly. Size values are once, few and many counts, or a class for expanded clones, and some rows have none.

TRBD1,TRBJ1-2,NA,TRBV28,TGTGCCAGCAGCAAGGGGGACAGGGGGTTAAACACCTTC,CASSKGDRGLNTF
TRBD1,TRBJ2-7,NA,TRBV5-1,TGCGCCAGCAGCTTGGCCGTTGGACAGGTATTCAACGAGCAGTACTTC,CASSLAVGQVFNEQYF
TRBD1,TRBJ2-7,NA,TRBV18,TGTGCCAGCTCTCCGATCGGGGTACGAGGGGGCAGCGAGCAGTACTTC,CASSPIGVRGGSEQYF
TRBD1,TRBJ2-1,NA,TRBV11-2,TGTGCCAGCAGCTCCCGGACAGGGGACAATGAGCAGTTCTTC,CASSSRTGDNEQFF
TRBD2,TRBJ2-7,NA,TRBV10-3,TGTGCCATCAGTGAGGGGAGGGGCGAAGGAGACGAGCAGTACTTC,CAISEGRGEGDEQYF
TRBD1,TRBJ1-3,NA,TRBV7-9,TGTGCCAGCAGCCCGGGGACAGCTGGAAACACCATATATTTT,CASSPGTAGNTIYF
TRBD2,TRBJ2-5,NA,TRBV27,TGTGCCAGCAGTTTTGGACTAGCGGGAGTTGAGACCCAGTACTTC,CASSFGLAGVETQYF
NA,TRBJ1-5,NA,TRBV7-8,TGTGCCAGCAGCTTCGGACAGCGGGGCAATCAGCCCCAGCATTTT,CASSFGQRGNQPQHF
NA,TRBJ2-3,NA,TRBV25-1,TGTGCCAGCAGTCGGACTAGGACAGGCTACACAGATACGCAGTATTTT,CASSRTRTGYTDTQYF
NA,TRBJ1-2,NA,TRBV6-1,TGTGCCAGCAAGGACGGGTATAACTATGGCTACACCTTC,CASKDGYNYGYTF
NA,TRBJ2-1,NA,TRBV6-6,TGTGCCAGCAGTTACTGGAAAAATGAGCAGTTCTTC,CASSYWKNEQFF
TRBD2,TRBJ2-3,NA,TRBV29-1,TGCAGCGTTGGGCGGGAGCTTGGTATGGGCACAGATACGCAGTATTTT,CSVGRELGMGTDTQYF
TRBD1,TRBJ2-5,NA,TRBV5-1,TGCGCCAGCAGCTTGGAGACAGGGTCAGGCCAAGAGACCCAGTACTTC,CASSLETGSGQETQYF
NA,TRBJ1-2,NA,TRBV19,TGTGCCAGTACAGACTCCTACTACGCCTATGGCTACACCTTC,CASTDSYYAYGYTF
NA,TRBJ1-2,NA,TRBV29-1,TGCAGCTCTGGGTGGTCTTCGGAAGGCTACACCTTC,CSSGWSSEGYTF
NA,TRBJ2-7,NA,TRBV27,TGTGCCAGCAGTCGAAAAGGCGCCGGCCCCTACGAGCAGTACTTC,CASSRKGAGPYEQYF
TRBD1,TRBJ2-7,NA,TRBV5-1,TGCGCCAGCAGCTTGGACCTGCCCCACAGGGGGCTGAACGAGCAGTACTTC,CASSLDLPHRGLNEQYF
TRBD2,TRBJ2-7,once,TRBV11-2,TGTGCCAGCAGCTTAGATCTAGCGGGAGGCTCCGAGCAGTACTTC,CASSLDLAGGSEQYF
NA,TRBJ2-7,NA,TRBV6-1,TGTGCCCTCGGGCTAGGCTACGGCGAGCAGTACTTC,CALGLGYGEQYF
NA,TRBJ2-1,NA,TRBV6-1,TGTGCCAGCGGGGATGGACAGAACTACAATGAGCAGTTCTTC,CASGDGQNYNEQFF
NA,TRBJ1-2,NA,TRBV5-4,TGTGCCAGCAGCTTGGCAGGGGTCTATGGCTACACCTTC,CASSLAGVYGYTF
NA,TRBJ2-1,few,TRBV2,TGTGCCAGCAGTGCGGCGAGCTCCTACAATGAGCAGTTCTTC,CASSAASSYNEQFF
NA,TRBJ1-2,NA,TRBV25-1,TGTGCCAGCAGTGAGGACAGTGGAAACTATGGCTACACCTTC,CASSEDSGNYGYTF
TRBD2,TRBJ2-2,NA,TRBV25-1,TGTGCCAGCAGTCCTGCGGGAGGGCCGCGCACCGGGGAGCTGTTTTTT,CASSPAGGPRTGELFF
NA,TRBJ2-1,few,TRBV28,TGTGCCAGCAGCGGGTTACCCGGGAGTGTAAGTGAGCAGTTCTTC,CASSGLPGSVSEQFF
TRBD2,TRBJ2-3,NA,TRBV5-6,TGTGCCAGCAGCTTTACTAGCGGGGGCACAGATACGCAGTATTTT,CASSFTSGGTDTQYF
NA,TRBJ2-1,NA,TRBV4-1,TGCGCCAGCAGCCCCCCCTTAGGCCCTTTGGATGAGCAGTTCTTC,CASSPPLGPLDEQFF
NA,TRBJ2-7,NA,TRBV18,TGTGCCAGCTCACTTGCCGAGGGATACGAGCAGTACTTC,CASSLAEGYEQYF
TRBD1,TRBJ2-2,NA,TRBV5-1,TGCGCCAGCAGACTTTCTCCGGGACAGGGGAAGTCCGGGGAGCTGTTTTTT,CASRLSPGQGKSGELFF
NA,TRBJ1-4,NA,TRBV21-1,TGTGCCAGCAGCTACCTAGTGAGGGGGAGCCCACATCTTAATGAAAAACTGTTTTTT,CASSYLVRGSPHLNEKLFF
NA,TRBJ1-1,NA,TRBV6-1,TGTGCCAGCAGTTTTTCGGGCTTTAACACTGAAGCTTTCTTT,CASSFSGFNTEAFF
NA,TRBJ2-5,NA,TRBV28,TGTGCCAGCAGTTTAAACTTTCAGGGTTTAGCAGAGACCCAGTACTTC,CASSLNFQGLAETQYF
TRBD2,TRBJ2-7,few,TRBV10-1,TGCGCCAGCAAGCGGGAGGGCAACGAGCAGTACTTC,CASKREGNEQYF
NA,TRBJ2-1,NA,TRBV5-1,TGCGCCAGCAGGGAGGGAGTTAGGTCCTACAATGAGCAGTTCTTC,CASREGVRSYNEQFF
NA,TRBJ2-2,once,TRBV15,TGTGCCACCAGCAGAGATGGCCAGACCGGGGAGCTGTTTTTT,CATSRDGQTGELFF
NA,TRBJ2-2,NA,TRBV7-6,TGTGCCAGCAGCTTAGGTCCAGGGTGGACCGGGGAGCTGTTTTTT,CASSLGPGWTGELFF
NA,TRBJ1-1,NA,TRBV28,TGTGCCAGCAGTACGTACAGGAAAACTGAAGCTTTCTTT,CASSTYRKTEAFF
NA,TRBJ1-5,NA,TRBV30,TGTGCCTGGAGTGTAGGAGGGGCGAGGAATCAGCCCCAGCATTTT,CAWSVGGARNQPQHF
NA,TRBJ2-7,NA,TRBV7-2,TGTGCCAGCAGCTTAGGGCAGCCTTGGCACGAGCAGTACTTC,CASSLGQPWHEQYF
NA,TRBJ1-1,NA,TRBV28,TGTGCCAGCAGTCCCCCTCAGGGTAGGAACACTGAAGCTTTCTTT,CASSPPQGRNTEAFF
TRBD2,TRBJ2-1,NA,TRBV5-4,TGTGCCAGCAGCTTGGGCGGGGCGGGAGGCCCCTACAATGAGCAGTTCTTC,CASSLGGAGGPYNEQFF
NA,TRBJ2-7,NA,TRBV29-1,TGCAGCGTTGTGGACATGACCTACGAGCAGTACTTC,CSVVDMTYEQYF
TRBD1,TRBJ1-2,NA,TRBV28,TGTGCCAGCAGTTTCAGGACCGGACAGGGCGGTTATGGCTACACCTTC,CASSFRTGQGGYGYTF
TRBD1,TRBJ2-7,once,TRBV28,TGTGCCAGCAGTTTAGGGTCGGGACAGGCTACCTACGAGCAGTACTTC,CASSLGSGQATYEQYF
NA,TRBJ1-1,NA,TRBV28,TGTGCCAGCAGTTTTAATCTAGGGTTAGGAACTGAAGCTTTCTTT,CASSFNLGLGTEAFF
TRBD1,TRBJ2-5,NA,TRBV5-6,TGTGCCAGCAGCGGGACAGGGCGCCACGAGACCCAGTACTTC,CASSGTGRHETQYF
NA,TRBJ2-7,NA,TRBV6-5,TGTGCCAGCAGTTACGCGGACAGTTCCTACGAGCAGTACTTC,CASSYADSSYEQYF
TRBD1,TRBJ1-1,NA,TRBV5-1,TGCGCCAGCAGCCCCGGACAGGGTAGTAGAGCTTTCTTT,CASSPGQGSRAFF
NA,TRBJ2-3,NA,TRBV4-1,TGCGCCAGCAGCCAAGGAACACTCACAGATACGCAGTATTTT,CASSQGTLTDTQYF
TRBD1,TRBJ1-2,NA,TRBV2,TGTGCCAGCAGTGAACTTCGGACAGGGGGCTATGGCTACACCTTC,CASSELRTGGYGYTF
TRBD2,TRBJ2-1,NA,TRBV9,TGTGCCAGCAGCGCGGGGACTAGCGGGAGCCATGAGCAGTTCTTC,CASSAGTSGSHEQFF
TRBD1,TRBJ2-7,NA,TRBV29-1,TGCAGCGTTGAGGCACAGGGGCGGACCTACGAGCAGTACTTC,CSVEAQGRTYEQYF
NA,TRBJ2-5,NA,TRBV9,TGTGCCAGCAGTGTAGCGACAGGGAGGGAGACCCAGTACTTC,CASSVATGRETQYF
TRBD2,TRBJ2-3,NA,TRBV11-2,TGTGCCAGCAGCCCCCTAGCGGGAGGTAGCACAGATACGCAGTATTTT,CASSPLAGGSTDTQYF
TRBD2,TRBJ2-1,NA,TRBV2,TGTGCCAGCCTCCCGGATGCGAGCGGGGGCTACAATGAGCAGTTCTTC,CASLPDASGGYNEQFF
TRBD2,TRBJ2-1,NA,TRBV28,TGTGCCAGCAGTTTATGGACTAGCGTTTCCTACAATGAGCAGTTCTTC,CASSLWTSVSYNEQFF
NA,TRBJ2-1,NA,TRBV6-6,TGTGCCAGCAGCCTCTACGGGAGAGGGAATGAGCAGTTCTTC,CASSLYGRGNEQFF
NA,TRBJ1-2,NA,TRBV6-1,TGTGCCAGCAGTGCCCGACTCCAGTCCGAAAACTATGGCTACACCTTC,CASSARLQSENYGYTF
NA,TRBJ2-7,NA,TRBV29-1,TGCAGCGCCCAGGGGGGAATTGGCTACGAGCAGTACTTC,CSAQGGIGYEQYF